This T cell receptor (beta chain) originates from a study of cytomegalovirus exposure and HLA in healthy donors. Study findings and constraints: Data from an earlier analysis indicated that most TCR beta V segments were productive either about 87% or about 30% of the time. The likely explanation for a cluster of highly shared sequence variants was sequencing artifact.

V was shortened by 0 bases and J by 5 bases, with 8 bases between the two germline ends. Germline V gene data show CDR1 as SGHRS and CDR2 as YFSETQ. The CDR3 covers 13 residues. Details on this clone: Its antigen is not identified.

The PCR ran on 60 Vbeta and 13 Jbeta primers. Using immunoSEQ multiplex PCR, the repertoire was profiled, and TCRdb retains in-frame clones only, with some absent. This table has about 160,000 clones, approximately 83% appearing once. Nominal health characterized the donors when sampled, though unrecorded immune exposures were likely. This rearrangement joins TRBV5-1 to TRBJ1-2; the D is unclear. The material sequenced was PBMCs. The origin of this receptor is a woman aged 18-30 years in good health and CMV-seronegative. CDR3 sequence reads: CASSLASAYGYTF. CDR3 bases: TGCGCCAGCAGCTTGGCCTCCGCGTATGGCTACACCTTC.